The 17 T cell receptor beta chains listed next were all sequenced from one sample in a study of cytomegalovirus exposure and HLA in healthy donors. TCRdb's copy holds only in-frame clones and misses some; the assay was immunoSEQ multiplex PCR. The top ten hold more than 0.35% of the sample, which has 250,000 to 300,000 clones, around 90% seen once. What was sequenced was PBMCs. The origin of the receptors is a young woman in good health and CMV-seronegative.

The rearrangement links TRBV2 to TRBJ1-5, with D maybe TRBD1 (6 bases). This CDR3 is 15 amino acids long. Germline-derived CDR1 and CDR2 are SNHLY and FYNNEI. V was cut by 3 bases and J by 6 bases, with 15 bases left in between. The CDR3 reads CASSDQDGQLQPQHF. CDR3 nucleotides: TGTGCCAGCAGTGACCAGGACGGACAGCTTCAGCCCCAGCATTTT.

The V call is TRBV19, the J call TRBJ2-7; 7 bases agree with TRBD1. Looked up from germline, CDR1 is LNHDA and CDR2 is SQIVND (reference sequence). The CDR3 is 15 residues long. Unmatched junction bases numbered 9, after V lost 5 bases and J lost 2 bases. The CDR3 reads CASSPRQGAAYEQYF. In DNA form, the CDR3 reads TGTGCCAGTAGTCCTCGACAGGGAGCGGCCTACGAGCAGTACTTC. Variable domain in full (rest from reference TRBV19 and TRBJ2-7): DGGITQSPKYLFRKEGQNVTLSCEQNLNHDAMYWYRQDPGQGLRLIYYSQIVNDFQKGDIAEGYSVSREKKESFPLTVTSAQKNPTAFYLCASSPRQGAAYEQYFGPGTRLTVT.

The rearrangement uses TRBV9 and TRBJ2-5; 8 bases map to TRBD2. From germline, CDR1 is SGDLS and CDR2 YYNGEE. The CDR3 runs 17 residues. The V gene end was trimmed by 3 bases and the J gene end by 4 bases; junction bases not matched to a gene: 14. The DNA of the CDR3 is TGTGCCAGCAGCGCGGGCGGGAACGGGAGGGGAGGAGAGACCCAGTACTTC. Encoded protein: CASSAGGNGRGGETQYF. The full variable domain, in which reference TRBV9 and TRBJ2-5 provide the parts outside the CDR3, is DSGVTQTPKHLITATGQRVTLRCSPRSGDLSVYWYQQSLDQGLQFLIQYYNGEERAKGNILERFSAQQFPDLHSELNLSSLELGDSALYFCASSAGGNGRGGETQYFGPGTRLLVL.

The J gene is TRBJ2-7, the V gene TRBV6-5; TRBD1 aligns across 9 bases. The J segment lost 6 bases and the V segment lost 5 bases, leaving 8 bases of the junction unmatched. The CDR3 loop spans 14 amino acids. Looked up from germline, CDR1 is MNHEY and CDR2 is SVGAGI. The DNA for the CDR3 is TGTGCCAGCAGTCGGGACAGGGCTGGGGGCGAGCAGTACGTC. Residues: CASSRDRAGGEQYV.

The V gene is TRBV7-9, the J gene TRBJ2-5; 9 bases line up with TRBD2. The V gene end was trimmed by 3 bases and the J gene end by 4 bases; junction bases not matched to a gene: 3. The CDR3 is 14 residues long. From germline, CDR1 is SEHNR and CDR2 FQNEAQ (reference sequence). The CDR3 protein is CASSFGGGGETQYF. CDR3 nucleotides: TGTGCCAGCAGCTTCGGCGGGGGGGGAGAGACCCAGTACTTC.

The V call is TRBV5-1, the J call TRBJ2-3, with 7 nucleotides matching TRBD1. The CDR3 spans 16 residues. With V trimmed by 0 bases and J by 0 bases, 4 bases remained unmatched. The germline CDR1 and CDR2 sequences are SGHRS and YFSETQ. CDR3 in DNA: TGCGCCAGCAGCTTGGCGGGACAGCCAAGCACAGATACGCAGTATTTT. Residues: CASSLAGQPSTDTQYF.

This chain uses TRBV30 with TRBJ2-5, with a weak D call TRBD2 (5 bases). This CDR3 comprises 14 residues. Germline lookup yields CDR1 GTSNPN and CDR2 SVGIG (reference sequence). V shed 5 bases and J shed 7 bases, with 20 bases lying between them. Written as DNA, the CDR3 is TGTGCCTGGTACGCGGGCCATCCCGAAGGGACCCAGTACTTC. This codes for CAWYAGHPEGTQYF.

The V gene is TRBV27, the J gene TRBJ1-6, with 7 bases identical to TRBD1. The V gene's germline CDR1 is MNHEY and CDR2 SMNVEV (reference sequence). Trimming removed 5 bases from V and 4 bases from J; junction bases left unmatched: 5. The CDR3 runs 15 residues. The chain's CDR3 is CASSPDRDYNSPLHF. For the CDR3, the DNA is TGTGCCAGCAGTCCTGACAGGGATTATAATTCACCCCTCCACTTT.

V is TRBV28 and J is TRBJ1-2; 9 bases line up with TRBD1. The CDR3 has 13 residues. J gave up 9 bases and V 5 bases, and 7 bases lay outside the gene matches. Germline V gene data show CDR1 as MDHEN and CDR2 as SYDVKM. The CDR3 DNA reads as TGTGCCAGCAGTGGGGGACAGGGTCTTAGCTACACCTTC. Translated: CASSGGQGLSYTF.

V gene TRBV5-1 combines with J gene TRBJ2-1; perhaps TRBD1 as D (6 bases). V lost 4 bases and J 6 bases, leaving 20 bases between the germline ends. This CDR3 is built from 16 residues. The germline V gene encodes CDR1 SGHRS and CDR2 YFSETQ. CDR3 nucleotides: TGCGCCAGCAGCCTGTTACAGGGCCCCCGGTTCAATGAGCAGTTCTTC. This gives the protein CASSLLQGPRFNEQFF.

V and J are TRBV5-1 and TRBJ2-5, with D uncertain. Trimming removed 4 bases from V and 5 bases from J, with 12 bases in between. CDR3 length: 13 residues. Germline V gene data show CDR1 as SGHRS and CDR2 as YFSETQ. The CDR3 protein is CASSTLTEETQYF. The CDR3 DNA follows: TGCGCCAGCAGCACTCTGACGGAGGAGACCCAGTACTTC.

In DNA, the CDR3 is TGCGCCAGCAGTCTCGGACAGCCCCAAGAGACCCAGTACTTC. Translation gives CASSLGQPQETQYF. This chain links TRBV10-1 with TRBJ2-5; D is possibly TRBD1 (6 bases). This CDR3 has 14 amino acids. In germline, CDR1 is WNHNN, CDR2 SYGVQD (reference sequence). Trimming cost V 5 bases and J 1 base, with 11 bases left between them.

The J gene is TRBJ2-7, the V gene TRBV27; D gene ambiguous. Trimming left V 6 bases short and J 4 bases short, with 16 bases between. The germline gives CDR1 MNHEY, CDR2 SMNVEV (reference sequence). This CDR3 is 14 amino acids long. CDR3 sequence (DNA): TGTGCCAGCAGCTCCGGTGACTTCCTTTACGAGCAGTACTTC. Translating it yields CASSSGDFLYEQYF.

The chain links TRBV7-7 to TRBJ2-1, with D perhaps matching TRBD1 (5 bases). Germline CDR1 and CDR2: SSHAT and FNYEAQ (reference sequence). Trimming shortened V by 0 bases and J by 2 bases, and 11 bases separated the two germline ends. This CDR3 has 16 amino acids. As DNA, the CDR3 is TGTGCCAGCAGCTTAGCGATTGCAGGGCCCTACAATGAGCAGTTCTTC. This codes for CASSLAIAGPYNEQFF.

This clone was detected once. The J gene is TRBJ1-1, the V gene TRBV21-1. TRBV21-1 is noted as a pseudogene. CDR3 length: 14 amino acids. The CDR3 DNA reads TGTGCCAGCAGTCGGGGTTTTATGAACACTGAAGCTTTCTTT. This translates into CASSRGFMNTEAFF.

The rearrangement links TRBV6-6 to TRBJ2-3; 9 positions match TRBD1. V gave up 5 bases and J gave up 5 bases; unmatched junction bases: 8. In germline, CDR1 is MNHNY, CDR2 SVGAGI (reference sequence). This CDR3 region has 15 residues. The CDR3 sequence: CASSTQGQGLDTQYF. In nucleotides, the CDR3 is TGTGCCAGCAGTACCCAGGGACAGGGCTTAGATACGCAGTATTTT.

Written as DNA, the CDR3 is TGTGCCAGCAGCCAAGATCGTATCTGGGGGACAGGGGGCGAGCAGTACTTC. Translation gives CASSQDRIWGTGGEQYF. The gene calls are TRBV14 and TRBJ2-7, with TRBD1 matching 11 bases. CDR3 length: 17 amino acids. Germline V gene sequence: CDR1 SGHDN, CDR2 FVKESK. After removal of 0 bases from V and 6 bases from J, the junction contained 10 bases not matched to a gene.